This T cell receptor (beta chain) was retrieved from a study of blood T cells in healthy people across ages. Germline V gives CDR1 ENHRY, CDR2 SYGVKD. V trimming: 10 bases; J trimming: 4 bases; junction bases outside the gene matches: 6. CDR3 length equals 13 residues. Sample-barcoded 5' priming and a J-beta primer mix drove a second PCR of about 6 to 12 cycles. TCRdb reprocessed the 5' RACE reads via MiXCR and lists one record per CDR3 protein. The table has about 680,000 distinct CDR3 sequences, roughly 50% seen once. The sequence derives from a woman aged 55-69 years in good health. The sequencing sample was made of blood. The rearrangement uses TRBV10-3 and TRBJ2-2, with 7 bases aligning to TRBD2. The CDR3 bases are TGTGCCACCAACAGCGGGACCACCGGGGAGCTGTTTTTT. Amino acid sequence: CATNSGTTGELFF.